This is a list of T cell receptor beta chains from one sample in a study of Ad26.COV2.S vaccination and SARS-CoV-2 variants. Measured with immunoSEQ multiplex PCR; TCRdb has only the in-frame clones, and not every one. The data contain just over 350,000 clones, roughly 94% of them singletons. This specimen consisted of peripheral blood, obtained after recovery from COVID-19. All receptors come from a human donor who had recovered from COVID-19. Each CDR3 is given with its conserved first and last residue. Size values are once, few and many counts, or a class for expanded clones, and some rows have none.

V: TRBV7-2; J: TRBJ2-3; size: .; CDR3: CASSASGGVVDTQYF
V: TRBV29-1; J: TRBJ1-2; size: .; CDR3: CSVTTPLGEYGYTF
V: TRBV7-9; J: TRBJ1-4; size: .; CDR3: CASSLVAEKLFF
V: TRBV7-2; J: TRBJ2-7; size: .; CDR3: CASSLYQEQYF
V: TRBV5-4; J: TRBJ2-1; size: .; CDR3: CASSRGQGTYNEQFF
V: TRBV7-9; J: TRBJ2-1; size: .; CDR3: CASSPRLAVKYNEQFF
V: TRBV3-1/TRBV3-2; J: TRBJ2-1; size: once; CDR3: CASSQDPGQGAQEQFF
V: TRBV5-1; J: TRBJ2-7; size: .; CDR3: CASSSISGAAYEQYF
V: TRBV12-3/TRBV12-4; J: TRBJ1-2; size: .; CDR3: CASSLGGGDGYTF
V: TRBV6-1; J: TRBJ2-3; size: .; CDR3: CASSEDIYTDTQYF
V: TRBV6-5; J: TRBJ1-5; size: .; CDR3: CASSKGFGNQPQHF
V: TRBV7-9; J: TRBJ2-5; size: .; CDR3: CASSSTTGQETQYF
V: TRBV7-2; J: TRBJ1-5; size: .; CDR3: CASSPLGGNTDSNQPQHF
V: TRBV2; J: TRBJ2-7; size: .; CDR3: CASSGAESSYEQYF
V: TRBV7-8; J: TRBJ1-1; size: .; CDR3: CASSLALRLGTEAFF
V: TRBV7-6; J: TRBJ2-2; size: .; CDR3: CASSSRHPDDGELFF
V: TRBV7-8; J: TRBJ2-1; size: .; CDR3: CASSNWGGLGSYNEQFF
V: TRBV29-1; J: TRBJ2-1; size: .; CDR3: CSVRGRGQSNEQFF
V: TRBV12-5; J: TRBJ2-1; size: .; CDR3: CASGPNRGPYNEQFF
V: TRBV5-6; J: TRBJ2-3; size: once; CDR3: CASSLELVTYTQYF
V: TRBV5-5; J: TRBJ2-7; size: .; CDR3: CASSPLAGGAGGEQYF
V: TRBV4-3; J: TRBJ1-6; size: .; CDR3: CASSQSLKWSGGSPLHF
V: TRBV19; J: TRBJ2-7; size: .; CDR3: CASSIIAGGPYEQYF
V: TRBV11-2; J: TRBJ1-1; size: .; CDR3: CASSLGPGAQGTEAFF
V: TRBV2; J: TRBJ1-3; size: many; CDR3: CAAEGRAEGNTIYF
V: TRBV19; J: TRBJ2-7; size: .; CDR3: CASSIVPDYEQYF
V: TRBV21-1; J: TRBJ1-2; size: .; CDR3: CASSKQMGQGLFGGYTF
V: TRBV3-1/TRBV3-2; J: TRBJ2-2; size: .; CDR3: CASSQDKLAGAPNTGELFF
V: TRBV5-3; J: TRBJ2-1; size: .; CDR3: CARSWLKAGGPRNEQFF
V: TRBV4-3; J: TRBJ1-4; size: .; CDR3: CASSQDKATNEKLFF
V: TRBV6-6; J: TRBJ2-5; size: .; CDR3: CASSYPADTQYF
V: TRBV6-5; J: TRBJ1-4; size: .; CDR3: CASRSGGAEKLFF
V: TRBV24-1; J: TRBJ2-3; size: .; CDR3: CATSEGRDRVYF
V: TRBV9; J: TRBJ2-6; size: .; CDR3: CASSDPRRSSGANVLTF
V: TRBV7-3; J: TRBJ1-1; size: .; CDR3: CASSFGRGTEAFF
V: TRBV5-1; J: TRBJ2-5; size: .; CDR3: CASSLRKRGETQYF
V: TRBV19; J: TRBJ2-1; size: .; CDR3: CASSIGDREQFF
V: TRBV12-5; J: TRBJ1-2; size: .; CDR3: CASGGPGQGDYGYTF
V: TRBV4-3; J: TRBJ1-2; size: .; CDR3: CASSQPPQGFVF
V: TRBV30; J: TRBJ2-4; size: .; CDR3: CAWIILNNVKNIQYF
V: TRBV27; J: TRBJ2-1; size: .; CDR3: CASSFDNSYNEQFF
V: TRBV5-8; J: TRBJ1-4; size: .; CDR3: CASTILQKLFF